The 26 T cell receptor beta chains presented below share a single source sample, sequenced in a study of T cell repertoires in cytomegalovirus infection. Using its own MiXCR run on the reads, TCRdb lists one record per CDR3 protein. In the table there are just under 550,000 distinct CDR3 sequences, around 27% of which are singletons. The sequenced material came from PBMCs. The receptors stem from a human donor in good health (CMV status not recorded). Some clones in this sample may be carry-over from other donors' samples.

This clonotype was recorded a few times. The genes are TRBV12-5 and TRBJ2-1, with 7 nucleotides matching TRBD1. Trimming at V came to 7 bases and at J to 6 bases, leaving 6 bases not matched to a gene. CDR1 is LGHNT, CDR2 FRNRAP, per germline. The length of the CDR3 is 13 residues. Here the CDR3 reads CASATDRANEQFF. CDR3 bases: TGTGCTAGTGCCACCGACAGGGCCAATGAGCAGTTCTTC.

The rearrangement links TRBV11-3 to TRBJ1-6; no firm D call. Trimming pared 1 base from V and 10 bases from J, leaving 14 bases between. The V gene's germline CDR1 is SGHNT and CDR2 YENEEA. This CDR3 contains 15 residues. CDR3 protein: CASSLGSEGSSPLHF. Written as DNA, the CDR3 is TGTGCCAGCAGCTTAGGTTCTGAGGGATCCTCACCCCTCCACTTT.

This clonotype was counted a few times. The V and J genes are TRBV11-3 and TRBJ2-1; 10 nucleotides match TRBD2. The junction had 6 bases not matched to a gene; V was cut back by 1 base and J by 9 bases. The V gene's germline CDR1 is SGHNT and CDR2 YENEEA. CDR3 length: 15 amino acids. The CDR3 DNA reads TGTGCCAGCAGCTTAGGGGGCCTAGCGGGAGCTGAGCAGTTCTTC. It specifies CASSLGGLAGAEQFF.

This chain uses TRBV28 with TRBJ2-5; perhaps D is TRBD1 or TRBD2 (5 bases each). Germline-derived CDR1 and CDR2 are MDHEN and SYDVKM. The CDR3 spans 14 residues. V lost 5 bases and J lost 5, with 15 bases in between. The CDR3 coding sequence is TGTGCCAGCAGTCGCACCTCGGGACCTGAGACCCAGTACTTC. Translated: CASSRTSGPETQYF.

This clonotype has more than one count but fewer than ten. The CDR3 DNA follows: TGTGCCAGCAGTTTCGGGACAGACGGAAACACCATATATTTT. It is translated as CASSFGTDGNTIYF. This chain links TRBV12-3 or TRBV12-4 with TRBJ1-3; 7 positions agree with TRBD1. The CDR3 sequence is 14 residues long. V shed 3 bases, J shed 4 bases, and the junction held 3 bases outside the gene matches.

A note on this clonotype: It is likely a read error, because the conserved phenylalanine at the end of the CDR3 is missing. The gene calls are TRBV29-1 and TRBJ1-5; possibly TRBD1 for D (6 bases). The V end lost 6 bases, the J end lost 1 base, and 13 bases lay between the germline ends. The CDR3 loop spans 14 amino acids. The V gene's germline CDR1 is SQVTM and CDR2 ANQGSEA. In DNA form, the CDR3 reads TGCAGCGTGAGGACCGGGACAAGCAATCAGCCCCAGCATTAT. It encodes CSVRTGTSNQPQHY.

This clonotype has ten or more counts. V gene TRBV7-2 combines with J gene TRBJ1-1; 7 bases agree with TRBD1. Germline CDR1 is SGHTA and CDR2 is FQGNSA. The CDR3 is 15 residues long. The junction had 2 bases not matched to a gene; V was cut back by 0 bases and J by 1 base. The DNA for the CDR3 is TGTGCCAGCAGCTTAGCCGGGACAGCGAACACTGAAGCTTTCTTT. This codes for CASSLAGTANTEAFF.

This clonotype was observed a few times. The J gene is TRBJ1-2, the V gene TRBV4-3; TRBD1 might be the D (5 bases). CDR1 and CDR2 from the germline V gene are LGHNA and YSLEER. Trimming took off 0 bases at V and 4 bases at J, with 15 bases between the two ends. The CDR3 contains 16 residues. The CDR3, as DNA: TGCGCCAGCAGCCAAGATTTTTCGGGGCTAGGCTATGGCTACACCTTC. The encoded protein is CASSQDFSGLGYGYTF.

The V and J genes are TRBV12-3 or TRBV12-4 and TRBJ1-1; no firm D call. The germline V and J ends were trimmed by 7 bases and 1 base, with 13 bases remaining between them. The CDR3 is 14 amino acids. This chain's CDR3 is CASTTTQSNTEAFF. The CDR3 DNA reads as TGTGCCAGCACCACGACCCAGTCGAACACTGAAGCTTTCTTT.

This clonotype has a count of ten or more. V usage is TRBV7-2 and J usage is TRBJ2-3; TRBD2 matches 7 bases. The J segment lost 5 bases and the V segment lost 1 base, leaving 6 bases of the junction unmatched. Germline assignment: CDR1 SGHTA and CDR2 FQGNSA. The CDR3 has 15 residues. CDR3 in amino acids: CASSLVAGVRDTQYF. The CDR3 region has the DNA TGTGCCAGCAGCTTAGTTGCGGGAGTAAGAGATACGCAGTATTTT.

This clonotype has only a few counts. In nucleotides, the CDR3 is TGTGCCAGCAGCCTTAGCTCTTACAGTTACGCCTACGAGCAGTACGTC. Amino acids: CASSLSSYSYAYEQYV. The V and J genes are TRBV7-8 and TRBJ2-7; unclear D gene. The V end lost 5 bases, the J end lost 2 bases, and 19 bases lay between the germline ends. The V gene's germline CDR1 is SGHVS and CDR2 FQNEAQ. There are 16 residues in the CDR3.

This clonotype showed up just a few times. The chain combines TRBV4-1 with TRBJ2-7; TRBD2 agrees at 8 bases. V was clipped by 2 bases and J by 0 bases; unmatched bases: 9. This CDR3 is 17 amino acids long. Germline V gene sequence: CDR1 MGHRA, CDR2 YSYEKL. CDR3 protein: CASSQTRLASSSYEQYF. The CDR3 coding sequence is TGCGCCAGCAGCCAAACCCGACTAGCGAGTTCCTCCTACGAGCAGTACTTC.

CDR3 region: CASRPLLGAGAGEQYF. The CDR3 DNA reads as TGTGCCAGCAGACCCCTCTTAGGAGCGGGAGCTGGCGAGCAGTACTTC. The chain has TRBV6-5 and TRBJ2-7; 8 bases agree with TRBD2. The V and J ends lost 6 bases and 6 bases, in that order; junction bases with no gene match: 16. The CDR3 length is 16 residues. The germline gives CDR1 MNHEY, CDR2 SVGAGI.

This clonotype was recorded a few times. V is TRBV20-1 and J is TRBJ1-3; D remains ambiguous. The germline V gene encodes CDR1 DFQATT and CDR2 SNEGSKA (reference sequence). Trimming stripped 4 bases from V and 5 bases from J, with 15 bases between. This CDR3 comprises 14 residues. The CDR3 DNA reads TGCAGTGCTAACCCCGCGCAGGAGAGAAACACCATATATTTT. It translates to CSANPAQERNTIYF.

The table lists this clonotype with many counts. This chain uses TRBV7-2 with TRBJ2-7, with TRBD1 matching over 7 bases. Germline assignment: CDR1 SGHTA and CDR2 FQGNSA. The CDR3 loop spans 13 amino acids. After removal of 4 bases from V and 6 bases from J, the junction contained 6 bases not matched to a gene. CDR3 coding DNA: TGTGCCAGCAGCTGGGGGACAGCCCGCGAGCAGTACTTC. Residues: CASSWGTAREQYF.

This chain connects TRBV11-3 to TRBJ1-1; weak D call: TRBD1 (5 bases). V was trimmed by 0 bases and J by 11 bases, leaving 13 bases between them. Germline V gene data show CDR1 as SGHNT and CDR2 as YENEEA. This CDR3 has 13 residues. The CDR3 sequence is CASSLDHGGSAFF. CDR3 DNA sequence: TGTGCCAGCAGCTTAGATCACGGGGGATCGGCTTTCTTT.

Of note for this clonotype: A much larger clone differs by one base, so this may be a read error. CDR3 in amino acids: CASSLVLIGTGGLFF. The CDR3 DNA reads as TGTGCCAGCAGCTTAGTTCTTATCGGCACCGGGGGGCTGTTTTTT. The J gene is TRBJ2-2, the V gene TRBV7-9; D might be TRBD2 (6 bases). Germline CDR1 reads SEHNR; CDR2 reads FQNEAQ (reference sequence). The CDR3 totals 15 residues.

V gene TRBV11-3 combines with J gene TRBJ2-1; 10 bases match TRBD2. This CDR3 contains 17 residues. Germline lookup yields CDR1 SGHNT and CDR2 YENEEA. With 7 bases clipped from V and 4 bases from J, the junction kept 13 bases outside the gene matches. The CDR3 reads CASTLTSGLLLYNEQFF. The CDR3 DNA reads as TGTGCCAGCACCCTGACTAGCGGGCTCCTTCTTTACAATGAGCAGTTCTTC.

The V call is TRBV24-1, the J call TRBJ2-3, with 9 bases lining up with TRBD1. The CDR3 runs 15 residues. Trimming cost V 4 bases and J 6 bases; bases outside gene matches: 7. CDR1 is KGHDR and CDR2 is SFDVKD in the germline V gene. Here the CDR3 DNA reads TGTGCCACCAGTGACCCACAGGGGGCGAGGGATACGCAGTATTTT. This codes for CATSDPQGARDTQYF.

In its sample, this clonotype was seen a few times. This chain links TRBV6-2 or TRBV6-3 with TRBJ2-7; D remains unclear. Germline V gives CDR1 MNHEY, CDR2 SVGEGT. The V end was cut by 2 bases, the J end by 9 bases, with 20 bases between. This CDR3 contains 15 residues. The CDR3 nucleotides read TGTGCCAGCAGTTACCAGCTCCGGCACGAATTGGGGCAGTACTTC. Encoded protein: CASSYQLRHELGQYF.

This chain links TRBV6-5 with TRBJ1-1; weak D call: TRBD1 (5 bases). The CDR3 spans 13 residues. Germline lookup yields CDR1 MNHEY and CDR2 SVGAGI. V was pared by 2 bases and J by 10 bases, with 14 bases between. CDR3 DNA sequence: TGTGCCAGCAGTTACGGGAGTGGGGCAACAGCTTTCTTT. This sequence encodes CASSYGSGATAFF.

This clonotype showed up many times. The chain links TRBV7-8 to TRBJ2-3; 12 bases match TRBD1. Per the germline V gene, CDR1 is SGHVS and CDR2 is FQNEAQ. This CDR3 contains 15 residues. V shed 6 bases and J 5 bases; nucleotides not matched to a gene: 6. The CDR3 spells CASRTGTGGRDTQYF. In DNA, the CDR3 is TGTGCCAGCAGGACCGGGACAGGGGGCCGAGATACGCAGTATTTT.

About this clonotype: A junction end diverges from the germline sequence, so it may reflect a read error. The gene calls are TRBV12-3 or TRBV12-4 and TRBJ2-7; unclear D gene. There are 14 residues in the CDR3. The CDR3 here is CTSSFSDSPREQYF. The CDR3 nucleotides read TGTACCAGCAGTTTCAGTGATTCTCCTCGAGAGCAGTACTTC.

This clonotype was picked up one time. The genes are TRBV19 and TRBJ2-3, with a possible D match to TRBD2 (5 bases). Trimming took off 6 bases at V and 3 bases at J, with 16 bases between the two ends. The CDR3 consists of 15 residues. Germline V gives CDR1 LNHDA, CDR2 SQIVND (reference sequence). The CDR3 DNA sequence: TGTGCCAGTAGACCGTTTCCGAGGGAGACAGATACGCAGTATTTT. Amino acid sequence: CASRPFPRETDTQYF.

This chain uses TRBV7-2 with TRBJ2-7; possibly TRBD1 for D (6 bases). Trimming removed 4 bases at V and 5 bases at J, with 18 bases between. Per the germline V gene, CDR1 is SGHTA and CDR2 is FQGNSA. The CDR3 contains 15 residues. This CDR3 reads CASSSFNPGADEQYF. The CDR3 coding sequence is TGTGCCAGCAGCTCCTTTAATCCAGGGGCCGACGAGCAGTACTTC.

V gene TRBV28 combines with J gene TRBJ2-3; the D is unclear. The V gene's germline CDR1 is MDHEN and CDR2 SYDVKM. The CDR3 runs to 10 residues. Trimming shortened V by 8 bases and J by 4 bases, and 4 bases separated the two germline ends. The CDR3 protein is CASHSDTQYF. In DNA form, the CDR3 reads TGTGCCAGCCACTCAGATACGCAGTATTTT.